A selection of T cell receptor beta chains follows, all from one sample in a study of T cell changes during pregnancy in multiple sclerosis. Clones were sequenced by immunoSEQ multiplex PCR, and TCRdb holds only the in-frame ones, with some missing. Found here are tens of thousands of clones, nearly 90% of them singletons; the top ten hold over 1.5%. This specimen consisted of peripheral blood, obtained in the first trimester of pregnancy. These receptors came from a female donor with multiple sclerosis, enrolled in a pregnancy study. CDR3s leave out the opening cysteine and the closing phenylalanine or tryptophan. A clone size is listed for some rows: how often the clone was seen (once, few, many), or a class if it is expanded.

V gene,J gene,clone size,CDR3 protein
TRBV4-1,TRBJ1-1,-,ASSLGQGAGNTEAF
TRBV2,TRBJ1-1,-,ASSEGGGSKAF
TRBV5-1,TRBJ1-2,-,ASSSTGDGYT
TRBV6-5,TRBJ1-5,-,ASNYVYGQPQH
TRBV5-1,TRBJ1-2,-,ASRPGQGSDGYT
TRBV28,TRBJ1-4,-,ASSFRTGGREKLF
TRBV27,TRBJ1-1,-,ASALQGFGTEAF
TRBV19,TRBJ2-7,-,ASSIYPGGDYEQY
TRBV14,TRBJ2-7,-,ASSQGGRTTYEQY
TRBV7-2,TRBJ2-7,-,ASSLRGQGLSNEQY
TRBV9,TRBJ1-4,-,ASSVGHGGEGEKLF
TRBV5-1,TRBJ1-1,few,ASSLDTGTNTEAF
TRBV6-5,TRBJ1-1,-,ASSPRARLQPEAF
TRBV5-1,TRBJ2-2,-,ASEPGWDTGELF
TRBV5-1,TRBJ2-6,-,ASGTGDRAGANVLT
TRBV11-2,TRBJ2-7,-,ASSFERGTEQY
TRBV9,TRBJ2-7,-,ASSLGTSGRSSYEQY
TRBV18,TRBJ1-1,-,ASSPPTRGTEAF
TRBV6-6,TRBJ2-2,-,ASSLTRGSGELF
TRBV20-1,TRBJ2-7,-,SAVQSYEQY
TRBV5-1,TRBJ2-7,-,ASSLTVAGEAYEQY
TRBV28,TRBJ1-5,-,ASISRDQPQH
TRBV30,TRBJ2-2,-,AWAGLFNTGELF
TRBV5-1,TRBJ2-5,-,ASSSPNWTKQETQY
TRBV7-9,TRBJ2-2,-,ASSSGLGNTGELF
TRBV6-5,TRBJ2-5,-,ASSYGQGPQETQY
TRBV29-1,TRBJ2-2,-,SVGRGNGELF
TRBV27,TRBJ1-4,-,ASSRSRGTTEKLF
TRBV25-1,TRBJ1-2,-,ASSPNLGLQGYGYT
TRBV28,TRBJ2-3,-,ASSLLAGGPLDTQY
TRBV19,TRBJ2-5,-,ASSRGLDKYQETQY
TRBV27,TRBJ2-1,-,ASSFAYEQF
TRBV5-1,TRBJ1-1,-,ASSSGWNTEAF
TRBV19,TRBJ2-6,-,ASRRLGSGANVLT
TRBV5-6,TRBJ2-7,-,ASRFESSYEQY
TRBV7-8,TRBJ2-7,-,ASSTRPTSLAAVGEQY
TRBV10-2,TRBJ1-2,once,ASSESGTANYYGYT
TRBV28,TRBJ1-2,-,ASSLGGELNYGYT
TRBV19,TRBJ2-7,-,ASLRSQREDPYEQY
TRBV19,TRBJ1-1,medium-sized,ASSIGGLNTEAF
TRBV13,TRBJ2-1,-,ASSPRGLAVYNEQF
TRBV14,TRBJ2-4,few,ASSQDSGRFVH
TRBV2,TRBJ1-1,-,ASSVSGQGAVNTEAF
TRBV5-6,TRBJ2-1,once,ASSLVAGLVYNEQF
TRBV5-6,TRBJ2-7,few,ASTGTSGPLFYEQY
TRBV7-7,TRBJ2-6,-,ASSHGGSGANVLT
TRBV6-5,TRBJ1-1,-,ASCETVNTEAF
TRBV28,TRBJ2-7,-,ASSPSSGRVDEQY
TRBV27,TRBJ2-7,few,ASSFAGPTHEQY
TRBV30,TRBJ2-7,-,AWSFHSTYEQY
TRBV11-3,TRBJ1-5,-,ASSLDHPKTVAIQPQH
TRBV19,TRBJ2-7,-,ASRKSGVKGEQY
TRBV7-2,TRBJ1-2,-,ASSNPGAAYGYT
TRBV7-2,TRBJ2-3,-,ASSSLVDTQY
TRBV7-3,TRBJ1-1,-,ASSLQGELDTEAF